This TCR beta chain is from a study of cytomegalovirus exposure and HLA in healthy donors. Study conclusions and caveats: The study listed 150 to 200 cytomegalovirus-associated TCR beta chains. Most TCR beta V segments were productive about 87% or about 30% of the time in an earlier analysis.

Details on this clone: Its antigen is currently unknown.

Primers: 60 Vbeta forward and 13 Jbeta reverse. Produced via immunoSEQ multiplex PCR; TCRdb's table is partial and in-frame only. The sample consists of about 89,000 clones, about 74% of them appearing once. This receptor was obtained from a man in his thirties or forties in good health and CMV-seronegative. Sequenced material: PBMCs.

In DNA form, the CDR3 reads TGTGCCAGCAGGTTAAATACAGGGGATGGCTACACCTTC. Encoded protein: CASRLNTGDGYTF. This chain uses TRBV28 with TRBJ1-2; TRBD1 agrees at 7 bases. CDR1 MDHEN and CDR2 SYDVKM come from the germline V gene. The CDR3 has 13 residues. V was pared by 6 bases and J by 6 bases, with 7 bases of the junction left unmatched.